This record concerns one TCR beta chain sequence. Its antigen remains undetermined. Base qualities are missing; no much larger clone stands one base away. This sample is drawn from a study (dated by TCRdb to the mid-2010s). The study in broad terms: Whether tumor-infiltrating Tregs in breast cancer are recruited from blood Tregs or converted in situ from other CD4+ T cell subsets was tested. The study at large found these results: The TCR gene usage of tumor memory CD4+ T cells clustered together with blood and lymph node memory CD4+ cells and with lymph node naive CD4+ cells. The greatest overlap of tumor-infiltrating Treg TCR alpha and beta sequences was with tumor naive CD4+ T cells, followed next by blood naive CD4+ T cells. The validation in the larger cohort was limited to a single TCR beta V-J rearrangement instead of whole repertoires.

V drops 6 bases and J drops 3 bases, leaving 18 bases in between. The CDR3 starts with the cysteine, ends with the phenylalanine, and has 16 residues. Of the read, only the CDR3 DNA is kept; its 48 bases are in frame from base 1. CDR1 and CDR2, looked up from the germline V gene (reference sequence), are DFQATT and SNEGSKA. Full-length TCR variable regions were amplified by 5' RACE PCR using constant-region reverse primers, and then by semi-nested PCR using Nested Universal Primer A. Using the ReliaPrep RNA Cell Miniprep System, total RNA was extracted, and the SMARTer RACE 5'/3' Kit was then used to reverse transcribe the RNA into 5'RACE-ready cDNA. An Illumina MiSeq was used to sequence the full-length TCR alpha and beta libraries, which had been barcoded with multiplex adaptors. In the original analysis: Sequencing data were pooled across the five patients for each of nine subset-tissue groups and compared by unsupervised clustering of TCR gene usage. Repertoire similarity was calculated with the Morisita-Horn index, weighting shared sequences by their contribution to each repertoire. TCRdb reanalyzed the raw reads on its own, using fastp at Q25 for trimming and MiXCR for clone calling, and kept in-frame beta chains. Rows with a matching CDR3 protein are joined into one entry that keeps the most common DNA and genes. It is TCRdb's table, rather than the study itself, that gives the V and J calls and clone size. This sample holds about 54,000 distinct CDR3 sequences; under 20% were observed only once. The biggest ten clones account for roughly 2.4% of the sample.

The Miltenyi Naive CD4+ T Cell Isolation kit was used to purify naive CD4+ T cells, and CD25 microbeads were used to remove Tregs. Tregs, naive and memory CD4+ T cells from tumor, blood and ipsilateral draining lymph nodes of about 5 breast cancer patients underwent full-length TCR alpha and beta sequencing. Mononuclear cells from lymph nodes or around 50 ml of peripheral blood were isolated by Ficoll density gradient centrifugation. A purity exceeding 90% was confirmed by FACS for the sorted cell populations. The sequencing input was naive CD4+ T cells sorted from blood. The meaning of the sample's cell subset or site label: naive CD4+ T cells, CD4+CD45RA+CD25-. The V and J genes are TRBV20-1 and TRBJ2-6; the D call could be TRBD1 or TRBD2, with each sharing 5 bases. This TCR derives from a female donor with breast cancer. In nucleotide form, the sequence is TGCAGTGCCAACGGGGCAGGTCAGCTTGGGGCCAACGTCCTGACTTTC. Its amino acids are CSANGAGQLGANVLTF.